This is a list of T cell receptor beta chains from one sample in a study of PD-1 blockade in classical Hodgkin lymphoma. Data came from immunoSEQ multiplex PCR; TCRdb stores just in-frame clones and leaves some out. The sample holds some 40,000 clones, approximately 70% seen once. The sequencing here drew on peripheral blood mononuclear cells (PBMCs), taken before the second cycle of nivolumab. These receptors originate from a human donor with classical Hodgkin lymphoma. The CDR3 runs from the conserved cysteine through the conserved F or W. A D gene is named only where the DNA matches it firmly. The size entry is marked missing in some rows and otherwise reads once, few, many or a size class.

cdr3_length	v_call	clone_size	j_call	d_call	cdr3_nt	cdr3_aa
12	TRBV6-5	.	TRBJ2-1	.	TGTGCCAGCAGTTTTGAAGGCAATGAGCAGTTCTTC	CASSFEGNEQFF
13	TRBV6-1	.	TRBJ2-7	TRBD1	TGTGCCAGCAAGGGGACAGTGATCTACGAGCAGTACTTC	CASKGTVIYEQYF
12	TRBV30	few	TRBJ1-3	.	TGTGCCTGGAGTGGGAACGGAAACACCATATATTTT	CAWSGNGNTIYF
15	TRBV4-2	.	TRBJ2-1	TRBD1	TGTGCCAGCAGCCAAGCGGGACAGGGGGGCCATGAGCAGTTCTTC	CASSQAGQGGHEQFF
14	TRBV19	.	TRBJ2-3	.	TGTGCCAGTAGTAGGACCGGGGAAGCAGATACGCAGTATTTT	CASSRTGEADTQYF
14	TRBV30	many	TRBJ1-6	.	TGTGCCTGGAGTGTAGGCTTGGGAAATTCACCCCTCCACTTT	CAWSVGLGNSPLHF
17	TRBV5-1	.	TRBJ2-2	.	TGCGCCAGCAGCCCAGCCACCGGGACAATGAACACCGGGGAGCTGTTTTTT	CASSPATGTMNTGELFF
15	TRBV27	.	TRBJ2-7	.	TGTGCCAGCAGTTTCTGGGGAATTCGGAGGAGCGAGCAGTACTTC	CASSFWGIRRSEQYF
15	TRBV6-5	.	TRBJ1-1	TRBD1	TGTGCCAGCAGTACCTTTTGGGACAGTAGTGGTGAAGCTTTCTTT	CASSTFWDSSGEAFF
15	TRBV30	.	TRBJ2-7	.	TGTGCCTTGACAGGTAGCACTTTCTTCGGATACGAGCAGTACTTC	CALTGSTFFGYEQYF
13	TRBV29-1	.	TRBJ1-5	.	TGCAGCGTTGGTGGGGGTTCGGGGCAGCCCCAGCATTTT	CSVGGGSGQPQHF
15	TRBV5-1	.	TRBJ1-2	.	TGCGCCAGCAGCTCCGCTCCGGGCGCAGGGACCGGCTACACCTTC	CASSSAPGAGTGYTF
16	TRBV6-5	once	TRBJ2-7	TRBD1	TGTGCCAGCAGTTACTCGGGGACAGGGTCTTCGAAAGAGCAGTACTTC	CASSYSGTGSSKEQYF
13	TRBV7-9	medium-sized	TRBJ1-1	.	TGTGCCAGCAGCTTAGCTAGGAACACTGAAGCTTTCTTT	CASSLARNTEAFF